This T cell receptor beta chain is drawn from a study of read filtering for tumor transcriptome and immune sequencing. Findings of the study overall: In IR-seq, single-read clonotypes were around 85% of clonotypes but around 3.5% of reads. RNA-seq captured clonotypes less deeply and reliably than IR-seq.

CDR3 length equals 15 residues. Germline-derived CDR1 and CDR2 are SGHTA and FQGTGA. V was trimmed by 5 bases and J by 4 bases, leaving 14 bases between them. This library used roughly 370 ng RNA and molecular barcoded adaptors spanning alpha/delta and beta/gamma chains. TCRdb re-derived calls from the reads in MiXCR, one entry per CDR3 protein. The sample holds about 93,000 distinct CDR3 sequences, 20% to 25% seen once. This clonotype was recorded at least ten times. Its antigen remains unknown. This sequence joins TRBV7-3 and TRBJ2-2, with a weak D call TRBD1 (6 bases). This sequence was found in a donor over 35 with multiple myeloma. Sequenced input: a population of CD138-negative cells sorted from bone marrow. The CDR3 DNA reads as TGTGCCAGCAGCCCCAAGACAGGAGGCACCGGGGAGCTGTTTTTT. Encoded protein: CASSPKTGGTGELFF. The full variable domain, in which reference TRBV7-3 and TRBJ2-2 provide the parts outside the CDR3, is GAGVSQTPSNKVTEKGKYVELRCDPISGHTALYWYRQSLGQGPEFLIYFQGTGAADDSGLPNDRFFAVRPEGSVSTLKIQRTERGDSAVYLCASSPKTGGTGELFFGEGSRLTVL.